The next 28 T cell receptor beta chains were all read from a single sample in a study of molecular identifiers for immune sequencing clone quantification. TCRdb analysed the PCR reads with MiXCR anew, one entry per CDR3 protein. In the table there are hundreds of thousands of distinct CDR3 sequences, about 20% of which are singletons. Sequencing was carried out using naive CD8+ T cells from blood, with Jurkat cell RNA spiked in. The subset was: FACS-sorted CD8+CD4-CCR7+CD45RA+ naive T cells. The receptor source for this set is a human donor in good health. Some libraries in this study had Jurkat cell RNA spiked in.

This clonotype was seen repeatedly, ten times or more. The rearrangement joins TRBV6-5 to TRBJ2-3, with TRBD1 matching 7 bases. Germline CDR1 and CDR2: MNHEY and SVGAGI. V shed 6 bases, J shed 2 bases, and the junction held 5 bases outside the gene matches. CDR3 length equals 14 residues. The CDR3 nucleotides read TGTGCCAGCAGGGACAGGTTTTCCACAGATACGCAGTATTTT. Translating gives CASRDRFSTDTQYF.

The J gene is TRBJ1-5, the V gene TRBV20-1; 8 nucleotides line up with TRBD1. The CDR3 has 14 amino acids. CDR1 is DFQATT, CDR2 SNEGSKA, per germline (reference sequence). V lost 3 bases to trimming and J lost 4 bases; unmatched junction nucleotides: 5. CDR3 amino acids: CSASPGGWNQPQHF. In DNA, the CDR3 is TGCAGTGCTAGTCCAGGGGGCTGGAATCAGCCCCAGCATTTT.

This clonotype was recorded many times. This chain joins TRBV4-3 and TRBJ1-3; D ambiguous. With 0 bases removed from V and 0 bases from J, the gap between germline ends came to 15 bases. The CDR3 length is 18 residues. CDR1 and CDR2 (germline): LGHNA, YSLEER. The CDR3: CASSQDIVHLSSGNTIYF. For the CDR3, the DNA is TGCGCCAGCAGCCAAGATATTGTACACCTCAGCTCTGGAAACACCATATATTTT.

In its sample, this clonotype was seen many times. This chain links TRBV25-1 with TRBJ2-7; 8 positions match TRBD1. This CDR3 has 14 amino acids. CDR1 is MGHDK and CDR2 is SYGVNS in the germline V gene. Trimming cost V 3 bases and J 6 bases; bases outside gene matches: 7. The CDR3 DNA reads as TGTGCCAGCAGTGACCCGGACAGGGCAAGCGAGCAGTACTTC. Its translation: CASSDPDRASEQYF.

This clonotype showed up just a few times. The chain joins TRBV9 to TRBJ2-3, with 9 nucleotides matching TRBD2. The CDR3 sequence is 16 residues long. Trimming cost V 3 bases and J 3 bases; bases outside gene matches: 8. Germline-derived CDR1 and CDR2 are SGDLS and YYNGEE. CDR3 DNA: TGTGCCAGCAGCGACGCAGCGGGAGGACGAACAGATACGCAGTATTTT. Translation: CASSDAAGGRTDTQYF.

This clonotype was counted ten times or more. The chain is built from TRBV7-2 and TRBJ2-5; TRBD2 is a possible D gene (7 bases). Germline V gene sequence: CDR1 SGHTA, CDR2 FQGNSA. Trimming cost V 6 bases and J 5 bases, with 13 bases left between them. This CDR3 is 13 amino acids long. The CDR3 DNA sequence: TGTGCCAGCAGGGGGGGGGGCTTTGAGACCCAGTACTTC. Protein product: CASRGGGFETQYF.

This clonotype was recorded at least ten times. This rearrangement joins TRBV5-1 to TRBJ2-7; possibly TRBD2 for D (5 bases). Deletions cut 2 bases from V and 0 bases from J, with 12 bases between. CDR1 and CDR2 from the germline V gene are SGHRS and YFSETQ. The CDR3 is made up of 15 amino acids. CDR3 bases: TGCGCCAGCAGCTTTTTTACGGGGAGCTCCTACGAGCAGTACTTC. This gives the protein CASSFFTGSSYEQYF.

The chain carries TRBV19 and TRBJ2-1, with D perhaps TRBD2 (5 bases). Germline loops: CDR1 LNHDA, CDR2 SQIVND (reference sequence). The ends were cut back, 7 bases at V and 6 bases at J, with 10 bases in the middle. CDR3 length: 12 residues. CDR3 sequence (DNA): TGTGCCAGTAAAAGCGGAATCAATGAGCAGTTCTTC. Translated: CASKSGINEQFF. Full variable domain (missing parts from reference TRBV19 and TRBJ2-1): DGGITQSPKYLFRKEGQNVTLSCEQNLNHDAMYWYRQDPGQGLRLIYYSQIVNDFQKGDIAEGYSVSREKKESFPLTVTSAQKNPTAFYLCASKSGINEQFFGPGTRLTVL.

This clonotype was picked up many times. The chain is built from TRBV20-1 and TRBJ1-4, with no clear D. The CDR3 runs to 14 residues. CDR1 DFQATT and CDR2 SNEGSKA come from the germline V gene (reference sequence). Trimming left V 2 bases short and J 0 bases short, with 7 bases between. The CDR3 sequence: CSARSQATNEKLFF. Written as DNA, the CDR3 is TGCAGTGCTAGATCACAAGCAACTAATGAAAAACTGTTTTTT.

This clonotype was picked up many times. This chain joins TRBV9 and TRBJ2-2; the D is unclear. V lost 4 bases and J 5 bases, leaving 9 bases between the germline ends. The V gene's germline CDR1 is SGDLS and CDR2 YYNGEE. There are 13 residues in the CDR3. The CDR3 reads CASSPRGTGELFF. CDR3 DNA sequence: TGTGCCAGCAGCCCGCGTGGTACCGGGGAGCTGTTTTTT.

The V and J genes are TRBV19 and TRBJ2-1, with D maybe TRBD2 (7 bases). Looked up from germline, CDR1 is LNHDA and CDR2 is SQIVND (reference sequence). The V and J ends lost 5 bases and 1 base respectively, with 18 bases between them. The CDR3 contains 17 residues. The CDR3 bases are TGTGCCAGTAGTTTTATCGGCGGGGGCCCATCCTACAATGAGCAGTTCTTC. Translated, it gives CASSFIGGGPSYNEQFF.

Details on this clonotype: A much larger clone differs from this one at a single base, so this may be a read error. This is likely a read error, given that the CDR3 carries no conserved phenylalanine or tryptophan at its end. The gene calls are TRBV5-6 and TRBJ1-3; 8 positions match TRBD1. V shed 2 bases and J 2 bases; nucleotides not matched to a gene: 6. This CDR3 has 16 amino acids. Germline V lookup: CDR1 SGHDT, CDR2 YYEEEE. The CDR3 sequence is CASSFYGTGPGNTIYL. CDR3 in DNA: TGTGCCAGCAGCTTCTACGGGACAGGACCTGGAAACACCATATATCTT.

About this clonotype itself: One base away lies a much larger clone, so this may be a sequencing read error. Without the conserved terminal phenylalanine or tryptophan, this CDR3 likely stems from a read error. J is TRBJ1-2 and V is TRBV3-1; D unresolved. The CDR3 contains 13 residues. Germline-derived CDR1 and CDR2 are LGHDT and YNNKEL (reference sequence). V lost 4 bases and J 4 bases, leaving 10 bases between the germline ends. In DNA form, the CDR3 reads TGTGCCAGCAGCCTCAGGTCCTCCTATGGCTACACCATC. This sequence encodes CASSLRSSYGYTI.

This clonotype has at least ten counts. V and J are TRBV4-3 and TRBJ2-7, with TRBD2 matching 13 bases. Germline CDR1 LGHNA, CDR2 YSLEER. The CDR3 length is 14 residues. The V and J ends lost 4 bases and 6 bases, in that order; junction bases with no gene match: 3. CDR3 in amino acids: CASSLGLAGSEQYF. The CDR3, as DNA: TGCGCCAGCAGCCTGGGACTAGCGGGGTCCGAGCAGTACTTC.

This clonotype was detected many times. CDR3 protein: CASGLVFSATGENTEAFF. The CDR3 region has the DNA TGTGCTAGTGGTTTGGTATTTTCCGCGACAGGGGAGAACACTGAAGCTTTCTTT. The chain employs TRBV12-5 and TRBJ1-1, with 8 bases identical to TRBD1. The CDR3 covers 18 residues. CDR1 is LGHNT and CDR2 is FRNRAP in the germline V gene. Unmatched junction bases numbered 10, after V lost 0 bases and J lost 1 base.

The sample holds many counts of this clonotype. The V and J genes are TRBV18 and TRBJ1-5; D not certain. Germline V CDR1 and CDR2: KGHSH, LQKENI. V was shortened by 1 base and J by 5 bases, with 6 bases between the two germline ends. The CDR3 extends over 13 amino acids. The CDR3 spells CASSPLGDQPQHF. The CDR3 DNA reads TGTGCCAGCTCACCACTGGGTGATCAGCCCCAGCATTTT.

For this clonotype: A read error may explain this, as a much larger clone is one base away. The rearrangement joins TRBV6-4 to TRBJ2-1; no clear D gene. This CDR3 is 13 amino acids long. Germline-derived CDR1 and CDR2 are MRHNA and SNTAGT. CDR3 amino acids: CAGSDGRLGAQFF. The CDR3 DNA follows: TGTGCCGGCAGTGACGGGCGCCTAGGCGCGCAGTTCTTC.

The sample holds many counts of this clonotype. The gene calls are TRBV20-1 and TRBJ1-3; D not resolved. V gave up 5 bases and J gave up 3 bases, with 8 bases separating them. From germline, CDR1 is DFQATT and CDR2 SNEGSKA (reference sequence). The CDR3 totals 12 residues. CDR3 nucleotide sequence: TGCAGTGCTGGGTTCGGTGGAAACACCATATATTTT. This codes for CSAGFGGNTIYF.

This clonotype was counted ten times or more. This sequence joins TRBV29-1 and TRBJ2-7, with 11 positions matching TRBD2. Germline values: CDR1 SQVTM, CDR2 ANQGSEA. The CDR3 runs 13 residues. Trimming took 4 bases from V and 3 from J; bases not matched to a gene: 2. The CDR3 DNA follows: TGCAGCGTTGTAGCGGGAGGGCGCTACGAGCAGTACTTC. Amino acids: CSVVAGGRYEQYF.

The chain joins TRBV5-1 to TRBJ2-1; D gene ambiguous. V lost 4 bases, J lost 3 bases, and 17 bases lay in between. The CDR3 sequence is 16 residues long. In germline, CDR1 is SGHRS, CDR2 YFSETQ. As DNA, the CDR3 is TGCGCCAGCAGCCCCAAACTTGTGATAAACTACAATGAGCAGTTCTTC. Amino acids: CASSPKLVINYNEQFF. Full variable domain (rest looked up from reference TRBV5-1 and TRBJ2-1): KAGVTQTPRYLIKTRGQQVTLSCSPISGHRSVSWYQQTPGQGLQFLFEYFSETQRNKGNFPGRFSGRQFSNSRSEMNVSTLELGDSALYLCASSPKLVINYNEQFFGPGTRLTVL.

In its sample, this clonotype was seen many times. J is TRBJ2-2 and V is TRBV29-1, with D perhaps TRBD1 (6 bases). Per the germline V gene, CDR1 is SQVTM and CDR2 is ANQGSEA. V dropped 1 base and J dropped 1 base, with 13 bases sitting between them. The CDR3 loop spans 16 amino acids. As DNA, the CDR3 is TGCAGCGTTGAAGTAATACAGGGTCGGAACACCGGGGAGCTGTTTTTT. Translation: CSVEVIQGRNTGELFF.

This clonotype was seen more than once but under ten times. The chain joins TRBV7-2 to TRBJ1-2; TRBD1 might be the D (6 bases). The CDR3 is made up of 15 amino acids. The V end lost 6 bases, the J end lost 2 bases, and 16 bases lay between the germline ends. Germline assignment: CDR1 SGHTA and CDR2 FQGNSA. CDR3 in DNA: TGTGCCAGCAGTACTCTGAGGGGGGCAAACTATGGCTACACCTTC. This translates into CASSTLRGANYGYTF.

Comment on this clonotype: A read error is possible here, since a much larger clone lies one base away. The rearrangement links TRBV7-9 to TRBJ1-4; 7 positions match TRBD1. Germline V CDR1 and CDR2: SEHNR, FQNEAQ (reference sequence). The V and J ends lost 7 bases and 1 base, in that order; junction bases with no gene match: 9. The CDR3 runs to 16 residues. The CDR3 DNA sequence: TGTGCCAGCAACCCCCCCAGGGGGGAAACTAATGAAAAACTGTTTTTT. Its protein is CASNPPRGETNEKLFF.

This clonotype was seen a few times. This chain connects TRBV2 to TRBJ1-1; no clear D gene. Trimming took off 3 bases at V and 1 base at J, with 12 bases between the two ends. The CDR3 spans 15 residues. The V gene's germline CDR1 is SNHLY and CDR2 FYNNEI. The CDR3 spells CASSEWSHQNTEAFF. The CDR3 region has the DNA TGTGCCAGCAGTGAGTGGTCTCACCAGAACACTGAAGCTTTCTTT.

This clonotype was seen repeatedly, ten times or more. CDR3 sequence (DNA): TGCGCCAGCAGCCATACTAGCTTCCTAGAGACCCAGTACTTC. Amino acid sequence: CASSHTSFLETQYF. The J gene is TRBJ2-5, the V gene TRBV5-1; D is possibly TRBD2 (6 bases). V lost 4 bases to trimming and J lost 4 bases, with 14 bases between them. The V gene's germline CDR1 is SGHRS and CDR2 YFSETQ. This CDR3 region has 14 residues.

With regard to this clonotype: One end of the junction fails to match germline, which may point to a read error. The CDR3 DNA is TGTGCCGGCAGCTTGGGGACAGGGGGCTGGCAGCCCCAGCATTTT. This encodes CAGSLGTGGWQPQHF. V and J are TRBV11-2 and TRBJ1-5, with 12 bases fitting TRBD1. The germline CDR1 and CDR2 sequences are SGHAT and FQNNGV. The length of the CDR3 is 15 residues.

In regard to this clonotype: A much larger clone lies one base from this, so it may be a read error. The CDR3 protein is CASNQEGRSTNEKLFF. CDR3 in DNA: TGCGCCAGCAACCAAGAGGGGAGATCAACTAATGAAAAACTGTTTTTT. The chain recombines TRBV4-3 with TRBJ1-4, with D perhaps TRBD1 (5 bases). CDR1 is LGHNA and CDR2 is YSLEER in the germline V gene. This CDR3 has 16 amino acids.

Concerning this clonotype itself: This clone may be a read error of a much larger clone one base away. This likely comes from a read error, as the CDR3 has no conserved phenylalanine or tryptophan at its end. The chain couples TRBV4-3 to TRBJ1-4; D possibly corresponds to TRBD1 (6 bases). The CDR3 has 17 residues. Trimming left V 0 bases short and J 7 bases short, with 18 bases between. CDR1 is LGHNA and CDR2 is YSLEER in the germline V gene. The CDR3 region is CASSQDLSQGGIEKLFL. CDR3 nucleotide sequence: TGCGCCAGCAGCCAAGACTTGTCACAGGGCGGTATTGAAAAACTGTTTCTT.